These 24 T cell receptor beta chains were all obtained from the same sample, sequenced in a study of Graves' ophthalmopathy and Graves' hyperthyroidism. The TCR beta CDR3 regions underwent amplification from RNA transcripts. First-round RT-PCR relied on HTBI primers, and a second-round multiplex PCR came next. TCRdb redid the calling of the multiplex PCR reads with MiXCR, one entry per CDR3 protein. The sample lists roughly 1.1 million distinct CDR3 sequences, roughly 35% seen once, with around 10% in the top ten. Sequences were obtained from peripheral blood or thyroid tissue (not recorded which). Receptor source: an adult man with Graves' hyperthyroidism.

This clonotype was found a few times. V is TRBV10-3 and J is TRBJ2-7; D gene unclear. Per the germline V gene, CDR1 is ENHRY and CDR2 is SYGVKD. Trimming pared 10 bases from V and 2 bases from J, leaving 12 bases between. This CDR3 spans 12 amino acids. The CDR3 nucleotides read TGTGCCACCAGGTCAGTGACCTACGAGCAGTACTTC. It translates to CATRSVTYEQYF.

The chain employs TRBV10-3 and TRBJ1-4, with D maybe TRBD1 (5 bases). V lost 10 bases and J lost 12, with 24 bases in between. The germline gives CDR1 ENHRY, CDR2 SYGVKD. The CDR3 sequence is 14 residues long. CDR3 DNA sequence: TGTGCCAGCAAATTACCTAAGGGTTCCAGGGAACTGTTTTTT. Its translation is CASKLPKGSRELFF.

This clonotype was counted ten times or more. The V call is TRBV25-1, the J call TRBJ1-6, with D possibly being TRBD1 (6 bases). The CDR3 contains 17 residues. Germline V lookup: CDR1 MGHDK, CDR2 SYGVNS. V was shortened by 6 bases and J by 10 bases, with 25 bases between the two germline ends. The DNA of the CDR3 is TGTGCCAGCAGCCCAGGAGTTAAGGACAGTAAAAGGTCACCCCTCCACTTT. This codes for CASSPGVKDSKRSPLHF. Full variable domain (outside the CDR3, taken from reference TRBV25-1 and TRBJ1-6): EADIYQTPRYLVIGTGKKITLECSQTMGHDKMYWYQQDPGMELHLIHYSYGVNSTEKGDLSSESTVSRIRTEHFPLTLESARPSHTSQYLCASSPGVKDSKRSPLHFGNGTRLTVT.

This chain connects TRBV20-1 to TRBJ2-7, with 9 bases aligning to TRBD2. Germline assignment: CDR1 DFQATT and CDR2 SNEGSKA (reference sequence). Unmatched junction bases numbered 10, after V lost 3 bases and J lost 4 bases. CDR3 size: 15 residues. DNA for the CDR3: TGCAGTGCTAGTTCTTTGACTAGCGGCAGTTACGAGCAGTACTTC. It encodes CSASSLTSGSYEQYF.

This clonotype occurred many times. The J gene is TRBJ2-7, the V gene TRBV7-6; 10 bases line up with TRBD1. The ends lost 2 bases at V and 3 bases at J; junction bases unmatched: 7. This CDR3 comprises 16 residues. The V gene's germline CDR1 is SGHVS and CDR2 FNYEAQ. The CDR3 nucleotides read TGTGCCAGCAGCTTAAGCCCCGGGACAGGGGACTACGAGCAGTACTTC. Translating it yields CASSLSPGTGDYEQYF.

This clonotype appeared many times. The chain employs TRBV5-6 and TRBJ2-3; 10 bases are shared with TRBD2. The V segment lost 4 bases and the J segment 0 bases; nucleotides outside the gene matches: 2. The CDR3 is 15 amino acids. Looked up from germline, CDR1 is SGHDT and CDR2 is YYEEEE. The CDR3 loop reads CASSTGLASTDTQYF. The CDR3 DNA reads TGTGCCAGCAGCACGGGACTAGCGAGCACAGATACGCAGTATTTT.

This clonotype was recorded many times. The genes are TRBV5-1 and TRBJ1-5; the D is unclear. From germline, CDR1 is SGHRS and CDR2 YFSETQ. V lost 5 bases, J lost 5 bases, and 14 bases lay in between. The CDR3 is 14 residues long. Here the CDR3 DNA reads TGCGCCAGCAGTACGGGGTTGAGCGATCAGCCCCAGCATTTT. It translates to CASSTGLSDQPQHF.

This clonotype was seen at least ten times. The chain uses TRBV10-3 and TRBJ2-7; 9 bases line up with TRBD1. CDR3 length: 14 residues. V was pared by 7 bases and J by 6 bases, with 10 bases of the junction left unmatched. Looked up from germline, CDR1 is ENHRY and CDR2 is SYGVKD. CDR3 sequence (DNA): TGTGCCATCAACGCCGGGACAGGGTTAGGCGAGCAGTACTTC. Translating gives CAINAGTGLGEQYF.

This clonotype was detected ten times or more. The genes are TRBV7-2 and TRBJ1-2; possible D gene TRBD1, 5 bases. The CDR3 totals 13 residues. The V end was cut by 0 bases, the J end by 8 bases, with 10 bases between. Germline CDR1 and CDR2: SGHTA and FQGNSA. CDR3 coding DNA: TGTGCCAGCAGCTTAGCCAGGGCCCTAGGCTACACCTTC. This sequence encodes CASSLARALGYTF.

The chain links TRBV29-1 to TRBJ2-7; D gene ambiguous. Trimming left V 2 bases short and J 7 bases short, with 18 bases between. CDR1 and CDR2 (germline): SQVTM, ANQGSEA. The CDR3 length is 14 residues. CDR3 sequence reads: CSVEIPSSYNEQYF. Written as DNA, the CDR3 is TGCAGCGTTGAAATCCCAAGCTCCTACAATGAGCAGTACTTC.

This chain joins TRBV19 and TRBJ1-5; no clear D. The germline V gene encodes CDR1 LNHDA and CDR2 SQIVND (reference sequence). V dropped 3 bases and J dropped 1 base, with 16 bases sitting between them. This CDR3 is 17 amino acids long. CDR3 nucleotide sequence: TGTGCCAGTAGTATCTGGGAAGGGTTGGGAAGCAATCAGCCCCAGCATTTT. This translates into CASSIWEGLGSNQPQHF.

This clonotype occurred a few times. The rearrangement joins TRBV28 to TRBJ2-6; D assignment may be TRBD1 or TRBD2 (6 bases each). The CDR3 has 18 residues. V was shortened by 2 bases and J by 0 bases, with 14 bases between the two germline ends. Germline CDR1 reads MDHEN; CDR2 reads SYDVKM. The CDR3: CASSLISGGRSGANVLTF. In DNA, the CDR3 is TGTGCCAGCAGTTTAATATCCGGGGGCCGCTCTGGGGCCAACGTCCTGACTTTC.

This clonotype was counted only a few times. DNA of the CDR3: TGTGCCAGTAACGGACTCGTGGGACCACCCTATGGCTACACCTTC. Translating gives CASNGLVGPPYGYTF. The V and J genes are TRBV19 and TRBJ1-2; weak D call: TRBD1 (5 bases). Germline CDR1 and CDR2: LNHDA and SQIVND (reference sequence). The V and J ends lost 7 bases and 4 bases respectively, with 19 bases between them. The CDR3 consists of 15 residues.

This clonotype was seen many times. The chain uses TRBV7-8 and TRBJ2-5; 7 positions match TRBD1. The CDR3 is made up of 14 amino acids. The germline gives CDR1 SGHVS, CDR2 FQNEAQ. Trimming cost V 3 bases and J 7 bases; bases outside gene matches: 8. The CDR3 sequence: CASSFRDRVGTQYF. CDR3 nucleotide sequence: TGTGCCAGCAGCTTCAGAGACAGGGTCGGGACCCAGTACTTC.

This clonotype was seen at least ten times. The gene calls are TRBV25-1 and TRBJ1-3, with D maybe TRBD1 (5 bases). Trimming left V 8 bases short and J 0 bases short, with 14 bases between. This CDR3 is built from 15 residues. Germline values: CDR1 MGHDK, CDR2 SYGVNS. The CDR3 here is CASHPGHGSGNTIYF. CDR3 bases: TGTGCCAGCCACCCAGGACACGGCTCTGGAAACACCATATATTTT.

As concerns this clonotype: Germline and junction disagree at one end, which may indicate a read error. The chain carries TRBV6-5 and TRBJ1-1; no reliable D call. The CDR3 has 12 residues. Germline CDR1 reads MNHEY; CDR2 reads SVGAGI. For the CDR3, the DNA is TGTGCCAGCAGTCTCAGTAACACTGACGCTTTCTTT. Translation: CASSLSNTDAFF.

This clonotype was found many times. This chain connects TRBV20-1 to TRBJ2-5, with 11 bases lining up with TRBD2. The CDR3 sequence is 14 residues long. With V trimmed by 4 bases and J by 4 bases, 5 bases remained unmatched. From germline, CDR1 is DFQATT and CDR2 SNEGSKA (reference sequence). The CDR3 region has the DNA TGCAGTGCTAAGACTAGCGGGACTCGAGAGACCCAGTACTTC. It encodes CSAKTSGTRETQYF.

This clonotype is a singleton in its sample. It may be a read error: a sequence one base away is much more abundant. V usage is TRBV5-1 and J usage is TRBJ2-5; D possibly uses TRBD1 or TRBD2 (6 bases each). The germline V and J ends were trimmed by 0 bases and 7 bases, with 19 bases remaining between them. The CDR3 length is 16 residues. Germline assignment: CDR1 SGHRS and CDR2 YFSETQ. CDR3 bases: TGCGCCAGCAGCTTGGGCCGGGGGCGCGGGATGGGGACCCAGTACTTC. As protein: CASSLGRGRGMGTQYF.

This clonotype was found many times. This chain uses TRBV6-6 with TRBJ1-3, with D possibly being TRBD1 (5 bases). The V gene's germline CDR1 is MNHNY and CDR2 SVGAGI (reference sequence). V dropped 5 bases and J dropped 1 base, with 15 bases sitting between them. This CDR3 has 16 amino acids. For the CDR3, the DNA is TGTGCCAGCAGTCGAGACGGGGGTAGTTCTGGAAACACCATATATTTT. Translating gives CASSRDGGSSGNTIYF.

Ten or more counts support this clonotype. The CDR3 coding sequence is TGTGCCAGCAGCTTAGCCGGAACAGTAAACTATGGCTACACCTTC. It codes for CASSLAGTVNYGYTF. V is TRBV7-9 and J is TRBJ1-2; D is unclear. V was trimmed by 0 bases and J by 2 bases, leaving 10 bases between them. Germline lookup yields CDR1 SEHNR and CDR2 FQNEAQ (reference sequence). This CDR3 has 15 residues.

V is TRBV25-1 and J is TRBJ2-5; 7 bases line up with TRBD1. After removal of 5 bases from V and 0 bases from J, the junction contained 12 bases not matched to a gene. The germline V gene has CDR1 MGHDK and CDR2 SYGVNS. CDR3 length: 17 residues. CDR3 region: CASSSPGAGGNQETQYF. The CDR3 region has the DNA TGTGCCAGCAGTTCACCCGGGGCAGGGGGTAACCAAGAGACCCAGTACTTC. Together with reference TRBV25-1 and TRBJ2-5, the CDR3 gives the full variable domain: EADIYQTPRYLVIGTGKKITLECSQTMGHDKMYWYQQDPGMELHLIHYSYGVNSTEKGDLSSESTVSRIRTEHFPLTLESARPSHTSQYLCASSSPGAGGNQETQYFGPGTRLLVL.

This clonotype was seen only a few times. The rearrangement links TRBV5-1 to TRBJ1-1; no clear D. The CDR3 runs to 17 residues. Deletions cut 0 bases from V and 0 bases from J, with 15 bases between. Looked up from germline, CDR1 is SGHRS and CDR2 is YFSETQ. Written as DNA, the CDR3 is TGCGCCAGCAGCTTGGTATCCCAGTCCTACATGAACACTGAAGCTTTCTTT. It codes for CASSLVSQSYMNTEAFF.

This clonotype was recorded at least ten times. The CDR3 sequence: CASSPRQGLHGYTF. The DNA for the CDR3 is TGTGCCAGCAGCCCCCGACAGGGCTTACATGGCTACACCTTC. The rearrangement uses TRBV7-9 and TRBJ1-2, with 7 bases that match TRBD1. This CDR3 region has 14 residues. With 5 bases clipped from V and 6 bases from J, the junction kept 9 bases outside the gene matches. Germline V gene data show CDR1 as SEHNR and CDR2 as FQNEAQ (reference sequence).

This clonotype appeared many times. V is TRBV20-1 and J is TRBJ2-5, with 15 bases lining up with TRBD2. The CDR3 has 15 residues. J was trimmed by 4 bases and V by 5 bases; bases with no gene match: 5. Germline V gene data show CDR1 as DFQATT and CDR2 as SNEGSKA (reference sequence). DNA of the CDR3: TGCAGTGCTTCCGGGACTAGCGGGAGGACAGAGACCCAGTACTTC. It is translated as CSASGTSGRTETQYF.